Below, one T cell receptor beta chain is given with its context. The sample is drawn from a study of control samples from healthy donors and cancer patients. Sequenced by immunoSEQ multiplex PCR; TCRdb stores in-frame clones only, minus some. The table includes roughly 200,000 clones, about nine tenths detected once. This TCR was recovered from a man aged 25-40 years in good health. The specimen was blood.

The CDR3 DNA is TGTGCCAGCAGCTTAGGAGGGTTGGATTCACCCCTCCACTTT. Its translation is CASSLGGLDSPLHF. This chain links TRBV7-9 with TRBJ1-6, with D unclear. The germline V gene encodes CDR1 SEHNR and CDR2 FQNEAQ (reference sequence). CDR3 length equals 14 residues. The V and J ends lost 1 base and 8 bases respectively, with 9 bases between them. Complete variable domain (other parts from reference TRBV7-9 and TRBJ1-6): DTGVSQNPRHKITKRGQNVTFRCDPISEHNRLYWYRQTLGQGPEFLTYFQNEAQLEKSRLLSDRFSAERPKGSFSTLEIQRTEQGDSAMYLCASSLGGLDSPLHFGNGTRLTVT.